This record concerns one TCR beta chain sequence. Its antigen is unidentified. Between the trimmed V and J ends, which lost 6 bases and 3 bases, there was a span of 12 bases. This CDR3 has 14 amino acids. From germline, CDR1 is SNHLY and CDR2 FYNNEI. These data come from a study of cytomegalovirus exposure and HLA in healthy donors. Study conclusions and caveats: According to a later analysis, TCR clusters from the first cohort tended to co-occur in the roughly 120 validation repertoires. Reportedly, diagnosis of cytomegalovirus status by the classifier showed high specificity and sensitivity.

Method: immunoSEQ multiplex PCR; TCRdb's copy keeps in-frame clones and lacks some. Among around 150,000 clones listed, approximately 84% were seen once. The chain combines TRBV2 with TRBJ1-5, with unresolved D. This TCR was sampled from a young man in good health and CMV-seropositive. The sequencing input was PBMCs. The CDR3 spells CASSDRGINQPQHF. The CDR3, as DNA: TGTGCCAGCAGCGACCGGGGTATCAATCAGCCCCAGCATTTT.